The 32 T cell receptor beta chains given below trace back to one sample, sequenced in a study of blood T cell repertoires in COVID-19. TCRdb's table, derived via immunoSEQ multiplex PCR, lists solely in-frame clones and lacks some. The table lists some 300,000 clones, about 88% of them singletons. Sequencing was done on a sample of peripheral blood. The source of these receptors is a man between 65 and 85 years old with acute or convalescent COVID-19.

This clone was recorded only once. V is TRBV9 and J is TRBJ2-2; 12 bases are a match to TRBD2. Trimming cost V 5 bases and J 4 bases; bases outside gene matches: 6. CDR3 length: 16 residues. The germline V gene has CDR1 SGDLS and CDR2 YYNGEE. The CDR3 region is CASSRTSGASTGELFF. In DNA form, the CDR3 reads TGTGCCAGCAGTCGGACTAGCGGGGCTTCCACCGGGGAGCTGTTTTTT.

V is TRBV2 and J is TRBJ1-1; TRBD1 might be the D (5 bases). The length of the CDR3 is 14 residues. V lost 4 bases and J 5 bases, leaving 14 bases between the germline ends. CDR1 and CDR2 (germline): SNHLY, FYNNEI. The CDR3 nucleotides read TGTGCCAGCAGTGCCCAAGGGGAGGGGACTGAAGCTTTCTTT. Translated: CASSAQGEGTEAFF.

This clone was detected only once. This chain connects TRBV11-2 to TRBJ2-5; 9 bases match TRBD2. After removal of 5 bases from V and 9 bases from J, the junction contained 10 bases not matched to a gene. This CDR3 spans 14 amino acids. CDR1 is SGHAT, CDR2 FQNNGV, per germline. DNA for the CDR3: TGTGCCAGCAGCCTCGGGACTAGCCCGACGGCCCAGTACTTC. This codes for CASSLGTSPTAQYF.

V usage is TRBV5-6 and J usage is TRBJ1-5; D gene uncertain. Germline-derived CDR1 and CDR2 are SGHDT and YYEEEE. The V gene lost 1 base and the J gene lost 6 bases, with 5 bases spanning the gap. The CDR3 is made up of 12 amino acids. CDR3 DNA sequence: TGTGCCAGCAGCTTGTATAGTCAGCCCCAGCATTTT. It encodes CASSLYSQPQHF.

V is TRBV29-1 and J is TRBJ2-1; weak D call: TRBD2 (7 bases). Germline values: CDR1 SQVTM, CDR2 ANQGSEA. The CDR3 sequence is 14 residues long. V gave up 6 bases and J gave up 5 bases, with 17 bases separating them. The CDR3 sequence: CSVSRGTKHNEQFF. Here the CDR3 DNA reads TGCAGCGTCTCGAGGGGGACTAAACACAATGAGCAGTTCTTC.

The rearrangement uses TRBV18 and TRBJ1-4, with 11 nucleotides matching TRBD1. Germline assignment: CDR1 KGHSH and CDR2 LQKENI. J gave up 7 bases and V 5 bases, and 6 bases lay outside the gene matches. The CDR3 runs to 15 residues. The CDR3 coding sequence is TGTGCCAGCTCAGAACGGACAGGGGGCGGTGAAAAACTGTTTTTT. This sequence encodes CASSERTGGGEKLFF.

CDR3 in amino acids: CASSSPGTANSPLHF. The CDR3 DNA reads as TGTGCCAGCAGTTCGCCCGGGACAGCGAATTCACCCCTCCACTTT. The V gene is TRBV28, the J gene TRBJ1-6; 7 bases map to TRBD1. With V trimmed by 4 bases and J by 7 bases, 7 bases remained unmatched. Per the germline V gene, CDR1 is MDHEN and CDR2 is SYDVKM. The CDR3 totals 15 residues.

The genes are TRBV5-1 and TRBJ2-3; possibly TRBD2 for D (5 bases). CDR3 length equals 15 residues. Germline V gene sequence: CDR1 SGHRS, CDR2 YFSETQ. V was trimmed by 4 bases and J by 2 bases, leaving 14 bases between them. The CDR3 loop reads CASSPGDSYTDTQYF. As DNA, the CDR3 is TGCGCCAGCAGCCCCGGGGATAGTTACACAGATACGCAGTATTTT. Full variable domain (outside the CDR3, taken from reference TRBV5-1 and TRBJ2-3): KAGVTQTPRYLIKTRGQQVTLSCSPISGHRSVSWYQQTPGQGLQFLFEYFSETQRNKGNFPGRFSGRQFSNSRSEMNVSTLELGDSALYLCASSPGDSYTDTQYFGPGTRLTVL.

The rearrangement links TRBV28 to TRBJ1-6, with 9 bases that match TRBD1. Germline V CDR1 and CDR2: MDHEN, SYDVKM. The length of the CDR3 is 15 residues. Trimming removed 7 bases from V and 5 bases from J; junction bases left unmatched: 6. Here the CDR3 reads CASNRQGVDNSPLHF. The DNA for the CDR3 is TGTGCCAGCAATAGACAGGGGGTTGATAATTCACCCCTCCACTTT. Full variable domain (missing parts from reference TRBV28 and TRBJ1-6): DVKVTQSSRYLVKRTGEKVFLECVQDMDHENMFWYRQDPGLGLRLIYFSYDVKMKEKGDIPEGYSVSREKKERFSLILESASTNQTSMYLCASNRQGVDNSPLHFGNGTRLTVT.

V gene TRBV6-5 combines with J gene TRBJ1-1, with a possible D match to TRBD1 (5 bases). This CDR3 has 14 amino acids. V gave up 2 bases and J gave up 7 bases, with 14 bases separating them. The germline V gene has CDR1 MNHEY and CDR2 SVGAGI. The CDR3 spells CASSYNGQGGEAFF. Written as DNA, the CDR3 is TGTGCCAGCAGTTACAATGGGCAGGGAGGTGAAGCTTTCTTT.

This clone was observed a few times. J is TRBJ2-7 and V is TRBV7-8; TRBD2 is a possible D gene (6 bases). Germline assignment: CDR1 SGHVS and CDR2 FQNEAQ. Trimming took 3 bases from V and 7 from J, leaving 13 bases between them. This CDR3 is 13 amino acids long. CDR3 nucleotide sequence: TGTGCCAGCAGCTTTAGCGGTCCGGGGGAGCAGTACTTC. It encodes CASSFSGPGEQYF.

The gene calls are TRBV6-6 and TRBJ1-6, with D perhaps TRBD1 (5 bases). CDR3 size: 16 residues. Germline CDR1 is MNHNY and CDR2 is SVGAGI (reference sequence). V was cut by 0 bases and J by 9 bases, with 15 bases left in between. In DNA, the CDR3 is TGTGCCAGCAGTTACTCCCTGGCGGACACAACTTCACCCCTCCACTTT. It specifies CASSYSLADTTSPLHF.

The genes are TRBV2 and TRBJ2-1; 7 bases fit TRBD1. Looked up from germline, CDR1 is SNHLY and CDR2 is FYNNEI. This CDR3 has 13 residues. The junction had 8 bases not matched to a gene; V was cut back by 2 bases and J by 13 bases. CDR3 in DNA: TGTGCCAGCAGTGAATCTGGGTGGGACAGCCAGTTCTTC. This encodes CASSESGWDSQFF.

The table lists this clone with a count of one. The chain links TRBV11-2 to TRBJ2-3; D unclear. The V end was cut by 1 base, the J end by 1 base, with 18 bases between. The CDR3 has 18 amino acids. Germline V gene data show CDR1 as SGHAT and CDR2 as FQNNGV. The CDR3: CASSLVQTYRWGTDTQYF. CDR3 nucleotide sequence: TGTGCCAGCAGCTTAGTCCAGACTTACCGCTGGGGCACAGATACGCAGTATTTT.

The rearrangement uses TRBV1 and TRBJ1-5; the D call TRBD1 from the table was never checked on the DNA. TRBV1 is an annotated pseudogene. The CDR3 totals 16 residues. The CDR3 nucleotides read TGCACCAGCAGCCAGGGTTCACAGGGGAATAGGCAGCCCCAGCATTTT. Protein: CTSSQGSQGNRQPQHF.

This rearrangement joins TRBV6-2 or TRBV6-3 to TRBJ2-7; 8 bases are a match to TRBD1. This CDR3 spans 14 amino acids. Trimming cost V 6 bases and J 2 bases; bases outside gene matches: 6. Germline V lookup: CDR1 MNHEY, CDR2 SVGEGT. The CDR3 region has the DNA TGTGCCAGCAGCCTCACAGGGGGACCCTACGAGCAGTACTTC. Its translation is CASSLTGGPYEQYF.

V gene TRBV24-1 combines with J gene TRBJ2-3; 10 positions match TRBD2. V lost 7 bases to trimming and J lost 4 bases; unmatched junction nucleotides: 10. The length of the CDR3 is 16 residues. Germline V gives CDR1 KGHDR, CDR2 SFDVKD. CDR3 residues: CATSPPAGGPPDTQYF. CDR3 in DNA: TGTGCCACCAGCCCCCCAGCGGGAGGGCCCCCAGATACGCAGTATTTT.

CDR3 protein: CASSLGSGNNEQFF. As DNA, the CDR3 is TGTGCCAGCAGCTTAGGCAGCGGGAACAATGAGCAGTTCTTC. This chain links TRBV7-7 with TRBJ2-1; TRBD2 aligns across 7 bases. V was pared by 1 base and J by 5 bases, with 2 bases of the junction left unmatched. The CDR3 length is 14 residues. Per germline, CDR1 SSHAT and CDR2 FNYEAQ (reference sequence). The full variable domain, rest sourced from reference TRBV7-7 and TRBJ2-1, is GAGVSQSPRYKVTKRGQDVTLRCDPISSHATLYWYQQALGQGPEFLTYFNYEAQPDKSGLPSDRFSAERPEGSISTLTIQRTEQRDSAMYRCASSLGSGNNEQFFGPGTRLTVL.

The chain has TRBV12-5 and TRBJ2-5; D gene unclear. This CDR3 has 12 amino acids. V was cut by 1 base and J by 5 bases, with 5 bases left in between. CDR1 LGHNT and CDR2 FRNRAP come from the germline V gene. This CDR3 reads CASGLARETQYF. The CDR3 DNA reads as TGTGCTAGTGGTTTGGCCCGGGAGACCCAGTACTTC.

V gene TRBV28 combines with J gene TRBJ1-2; D perhaps matches TRBD1 (6 bases). The V gene's germline CDR1 is MDHEN and CDR2 SYDVKM. The CDR3 is made up of 14 amino acids. Trimming stripped 2 bases from V and 3 bases from J, with 10 bases between. CDR3 loop: CASSLGTWHYGYTF. The CDR3 DNA is TGTGCCAGCAGTTTAGGGACATGGCACTATGGCTACACCTTC.

V and J are TRBV30 and TRBJ1-3; no clear D gene. Germline V gene sequence: CDR1 GTSNPN, CDR2 SVGIG (reference sequence). This CDR3 is built from 14 residues. Trimming pared 1 base from V and 0 bases from J, leaving 7 bases between. The CDR3 sequence is CAWSEAYSGNTIYF. The CDR3 DNA reads as TGTGCCTGGAGTGAAGCTTACTCTGGAAACACCATATATTTT.

The chain combines TRBV5-6 with TRBJ2-7; a possible D gene is TRBD1 (6 bases). Germline CDR1 is SGHDT and CDR2 is YYEEEE. V was cut by 3 bases and J by 6 bases, with 16 bases left in between. CDR3 length equals 14 residues. The CDR3 region has the DNA TGTGCCAGCAGCTCAAAACAGGGTTCAAGCGAGCAGTACTTC. It encodes CASSSKQGSSEQYF.

V is TRBV19 and J is TRBJ1-5, with a possible D match to TRBD1 (5 bases). This CDR3 is 15 amino acids long. Germline values: CDR1 LNHDA, CDR2 SQIVND (reference sequence). Trimming removed 10 bases at V and 0 bases at J, with 16 bases between. CDR3 loop: CATLGTGNSNQPQHF. In nucleotides, the CDR3 is TGTGCCACACTAGGGACTGGCAATAGCAATCAGCCCCAGCATTTT.

In this sample, this clone turned up once. The chain uses TRBV19 and TRBJ2-1, with 7 bases matching TRBD2. J gave up 4 bases and V 6 bases, and 12 bases lay outside the gene matches. The germline V gene encodes CDR1 LNHDA and CDR2 SQIVND (reference sequence). The CDR3 runs 16 residues. This CDR3 is CASSPGFGRDYNEQFF. CDR3 bases: TGTGCCAGTAGCCCCGGCTTTGGGAGGGATTACAATGAGCAGTTCTTC.

This clone is a singleton in its sample. The chain has TRBV7-9 and TRBJ2-2; D not certain. CDR1 and CDR2 from the germline V gene are SEHNR and FQNEAQ (reference sequence). Trimming stripped 7 bases from V and 1 base from J, with 7 bases between. The CDR3 loop spans 13 amino acids. CDR3 loop: CASTFQNTGELFF. The DNA for the CDR3 is TGTGCCAGCACCTTTCAGAACACCGGGGAGCTGTTTTTT.

V is TRBV2 and J is TRBJ1-2; TRBD1 matches 11 bases. V shed 9 bases, J shed 7 bases, and the junction held 16 bases outside the gene matches. Looked up from germline, CDR1 is SNHLY and CDR2 is FYNNEI. This CDR3 is 16 amino acids long. CDR3 DNA sequence: TGTGCCAGTGGACAGGGGGCTATTGGAGGGTTTAGTGGCTACACCTTC. Translated, it gives CASGQGAIGGFSGYTF.

V is TRBV11-1 and J is TRBJ2-5, with D perhaps matching TRBD2 (5 bases). Looked up from germline, CDR1 is SGHAT and CDR2 is FQDESV (reference sequence). Trimming shortened V by 3 bases and J by 4 bases, and 9 bases separated the two germline ends. CDR3 length: 13 amino acids. CDR3 residues: CASSFGEVETQYF. The CDR3 DNA reads TGTGCCAGCAGCTTCGGGGAAGTAGAGACCCAGTACTTC.

The rearrangement uses TRBV4-3 and TRBJ2-3; TRBD2 agrees at 14 bases. Germline-derived CDR1 and CDR2 are LGHNA and YSLEER. After removal of 4 bases from V and 4 bases from J, the junction contained 10 bases not matched to a gene. CDR3 size: 18 residues. The CDR3 DNA follows: TGCGCCAGCAGCCGTGTCCGACTAGCGGGGGGGCCCGCAGATACGCAGTATTTT. Its protein is CASSRVRLAGGPADTQYF.

The J gene is TRBJ1-2, the V gene TRBV10-2; D gene unclear. The CDR3 totals 12 residues. V gave up 2 bases and J gave up 4 bases, with 5 bases separating them. Germline V gene data show CDR1 as WSHSY and CDR2 as SAAADI. The chain's CDR3 is CASSEDTYGYTF. Here the CDR3 DNA reads TGCGCCAGCAGTGAGGACACCTATGGCTACACCTTC.

This clone was counted once. The gene calls are TRBV19 and TRBJ2-3; the match to TRBD2 covers 10 bases. Germline lookup yields CDR1 LNHDA and CDR2 SQIVND (reference sequence). The CDR3 consists of 13 residues. Trimming cost V 7 bases and J 14 bases; bases outside gene matches: 12. CDR3 DNA sequence: TGTGCCAGTATTCAGCGGGAGGGCCAGCGGCTGTATTTT. This codes for CASIQREGQRLYF.

The genes are TRBV6-5 and TRBJ1-2; D perhaps matches TRBD1 (6 bases). This CDR3 is built from 14 residues. The V gene lost 4 bases and the J gene lost 4 bases, with 13 bases spanning the gap. The V gene's germline CDR1 is MNHEY and CDR2 SVGAGI. The CDR3 protein is CASSSRGQAYGYTF. DNA of the CDR3: TGTGCCAGCAGTTCCAGGGGTCAGGCCTATGGCTACACCTTC.

The count of this clone is one. The rearrangement uses TRBV7-9 and TRBJ2-1; 8 nucleotides line up with TRBD2. V lost 4 bases, J lost 5 bases, and 16 bases stayed unmatched. Germline lookup yields CDR1 SEHNR and CDR2 FQNEAQ (reference sequence). This CDR3 comprises 18 residues. CDR3 DNA sequence: TGTGCCAGCAGCTATATTAGTCCGGGACTAGGATACGACAATGAGCAGTTCTTC. Translated: CASSYISPGLGYDNEQFF. The full variable domain, its missing parts supplied by reference TRBV7-9 and TRBJ2-1, is DTGVSQNPRHKITKRGQNVTFRCDPISEHNRLYWYRQTLGQGPEFLTYFQNEAQLEKSRLLSDRFSAERPKGSFSTLEIQRTEQGDSAMYLCASSYISPGLGYDNEQFFGPGTRLTVL.